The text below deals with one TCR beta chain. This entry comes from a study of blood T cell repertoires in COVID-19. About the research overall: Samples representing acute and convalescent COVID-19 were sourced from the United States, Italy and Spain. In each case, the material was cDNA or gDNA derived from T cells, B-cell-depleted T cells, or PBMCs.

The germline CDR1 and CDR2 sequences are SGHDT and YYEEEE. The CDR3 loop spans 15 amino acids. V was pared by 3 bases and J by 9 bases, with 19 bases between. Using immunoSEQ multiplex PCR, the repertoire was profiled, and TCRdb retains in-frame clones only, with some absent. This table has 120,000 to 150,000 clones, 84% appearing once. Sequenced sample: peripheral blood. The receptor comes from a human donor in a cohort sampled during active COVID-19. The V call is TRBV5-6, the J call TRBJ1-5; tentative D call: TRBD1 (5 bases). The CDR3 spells CASSSGGGVVRPQHF. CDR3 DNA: TGTGCCAGCAGCTCAGGTGGAGGGGTGGTAAGGCCCCAGCATTTT.